A single sample gave rise to the 10 T cell receptor beta chains below, sequenced in a study of Ad26.COV2.S vaccination and SARS-CoV-2 variants. Generated by immunoSEQ multiplex PCR, the TCRdb table keeps only in-frame clones and is missing some. The sample yields over 90,000 clones, over 60% seen once. The sequencing here drew on peripheral blood, taken after recovery from COVID-19. Every receptor here comes from a human donor who had recovered from COVID-19.

This clone has ten or more counts. This chain's CDR3 is CASRGGLNTEAFF. In DNA, the CDR3 is TGCGCCAGCAGGGGAGGCCTGAACACTGAAGCTTTCTTT. The rearrangement links TRBV5-1 to TRBJ1-1; the D is unclear. V was cut by 5 bases and J by 0 bases, with 8 bases left in between. The CDR3 is 13 amino acids. Germline loops: CDR1 SGHRS, CDR2 YFSETQ. The entire variable domain, with the rest obtained from reference TRBV5-1 and TRBJ1-1, is as follows: KAGVTQTPRYLIKTRGQQVTLSCSPISGHRSVSWYQQTPGQGLQFLFEYFSETQRNKGNFPGRFSGRQFSNSRSEMNVSTLELGDSALYLCASRGGLNTEAFFGQGTRLTVV.

The chain is built from TRBV28 and TRBJ1-5, with a tentative D call TRBD1 (6 bases). The CDR3 extends over 15 amino acids. V was trimmed by 3 bases and J by 15 bases, leaving 24 bases between them. Germline V gives CDR1 MDHEN, CDR2 SYDVKM. The CDR3 loop reads CASSLAGTRSRGWHF. The CDR3 DNA reads TGTGCCAGCAGTTTGGCCGGGACACGGTCCCGGGGGTGGCATTTT.

This chain uses TRBV27 with TRBJ2-1; the D gene is possibly TRBD2 (7 bases). CDR1 and CDR2 (germline): MNHEY, SMNVEV (reference sequence). The CDR3 is 15 amino acids. V was pared by 5 bases and J by 4 bases, with 15 bases between. The CDR3 loop reads CASSRSGGGYNEQFF. In DNA form, the CDR3 reads TGTGCCAGCAGTAGGTCGGGGGGCGGTTACAATGAGCAGTTCTTC.

The chain combines TRBV28 with TRBJ1-5; 7 positions agree with TRBD1. Germline assignment: CDR1 MDHEN and CDR2 SYDVKM. With 8 bases clipped from V and 5 bases from J, the junction kept 3 bases outside the gene matches. The CDR3 spans 12 residues. CDR3 in DNA: TGTGCCAGCCGGGACAGCCATCAGCCCCAGCATTTT. Its protein is CASRDSHQPQHF.

This chain connects TRBV28 to TRBJ2-5; 10 nucleotides align to TRBD2. V gave up 5 bases and J gave up 4 bases; unmatched junction bases: 10. Germline lookup yields CDR1 MDHEN and CDR2 SYDVKM. The CDR3 is 16 amino acids. This CDR3 reads CASSTLAGATLETQYF. The CDR3 DNA sequence: TGTGCCAGCAGTACGCTAGCGGGGGCTACTCTAGAGACCCAGTACTTC. The full variable domain, rest sourced from reference TRBV28 and TRBJ2-5, is DVKVTQSSRYLVKRTGEKVFLECVQDMDHENMFWYRQDPGLGLRLIYFSYDVKMKEKGDIPEGYSVSREKKERFSLILESASTNQTSMYLCASSTLAGATLETQYFGPGTRLLVL.

This clone has more than one count but fewer than ten. This rearrangement joins TRBV24-1 to TRBJ2-5; tentatively, D is TRBD1 (6 bases). The V end was cut by 0 bases, the J end by 2 bases, with 12 bases between. Germline V lookup: CDR1 KGHDR, CDR2 SFDVKD. This CDR3 is built from 16 residues. CDR3 sequence reads: CATSDLRAGEQETQYF. CDR3 DNA sequence: TGTGCCACCAGTGATTTGCGGGCAGGGGAACAAGAGACCCAGTACTTC.

The V gene is TRBV5-6, the J gene TRBJ2-1; D gene unclear. Germline V CDR1 and CDR2: SGHDT, YYEEEE. This CDR3 is 14 amino acids long. Trimming removed 4 bases at V and 2 bases at J, with 10 bases between. The CDR3 nucleotides read TGTGCCAGCAGCCTGGTTGGGCCCTACAATGAGCAGTTCTTC. Its protein is CASSLVGPYNEQFF.

This chain uses TRBV19 with TRBJ1-5, with D unresolved. In germline, CDR1 is LNHDA, CDR2 SQIVND (reference sequence). V dropped 2 bases and J dropped 0 bases, with 5 bases sitting between them. This CDR3 spans 14 amino acids. CDR3 in DNA: TGTGCCAGTAGTATATGGTCTAGCAATCAGCCCCAGCATTTT. Its translation is CASSIWSSNQPQHF.

This rearrangement joins TRBV2 to TRBJ2-1; tentative D call: TRBD1 (5 bases). Trimming stripped 4 bases from V and 9 bases from J, with 13 bases between. CDR1 SNHLY and CDR2 FYNNEI come from the germline V gene. The CDR3 runs 13 residues. In DNA form, the CDR3 reads TGTGCCAGCAGTGGGCTGGACATCAGTGAGCAGTTCTTC. Translated: CASSGLDISEQFF.

The V and J genes are TRBV29-1 and TRBJ2-7; D unclear. CDR3 length: 11 residues. Germline V gives CDR1 SQVTM, CDR2 ANQGSEA. CDR3 sequence (DNA): TGCAGGTCGCGGTCGTCCTACGAGCAGTACTTC. This codes for CRSRSSYEQYF.